These 27 T cell receptor beta chains were sequenced from one sample in a study of somatic mutations in cytotoxic T cells in rheumatoid arthritis. The table came from immunoSEQ multiplex PCR; TCRdb's copy has only in-frame clones and leaves some out. The repertoire holds roughly 3,900 clones, with around 93% as singletons. The sequencing sample was made of CD8+ T cells sorted from blood. All receptors come from an older woman with rheumatoid arthritis.

This clone was counted once. V and J are TRBV7-9 and TRBJ1-5; D is possibly TRBD1 (5 bases). V dropped 1 base and J dropped 0 bases, with 7 bases sitting between them. The CDR3 contains 15 residues. Germline values: CDR1 SEHNR, CDR2 FQNEAQ (reference sequence). The CDR3 DNA is TGTGCCAGCAGCTTAGGGCAGGGTAGCAATCAGCCCCAGCATTTT. Residues: CASSLGQGSNQPQHF.

This clone was picked up one time. The V call is TRBV5-4, the J call TRBJ2-7, with 16 bases aligning to TRBD2. Germline trimming cut 5 bases from V and 0 bases from J; bases unmatched to any gene: 2. From germline, CDR1 is SGHNT and CDR2 YYREEE (reference sequence). This CDR3 has 16 amino acids. Written as DNA, the CDR3 is TGTGCCAGCAGGGGACTAGCGGGAGGGAACTCCTACGAGCAGTACTTC. This gives the protein CASRGLAGGNSYEQYF.

The CDR3 DNA reads TGCGCCAGCAGCCACAACAATCCCCATACGCAGTATTTT. Residues: CASSHNNPHTQYF. The rearrangement links TRBV5-1 to TRBJ2-3; D gene unclear. The germline V and J ends were trimmed by 4 bases and 7 bases, with 13 bases remaining between them. The length of the CDR3 is 13 residues. Germline V gene data show CDR1 as SGHRS and CDR2 as YFSETQ.

This clone appeared once. The chain's CDR3 is CAWEGAGSYEQYF. Written as DNA, the CDR3 is TGTGCCTGGGAGGGGGCGGGCTCCTACGAGCAGTACTTC. The chain combines TRBV30 with TRBJ2-7, with TRBD1 matching over 7 bases. V dropped 5 bases and J dropped 0; count of bases not matched to a gene: 4. This CDR3 has 13 residues. The V gene's germline CDR1 is GTSNPN and CDR2 SVGIG (reference sequence).

A single count supports this clone. The rearrangement joins TRBV5-5 to TRBJ2-7; D perhaps matches TRBD2 (6 bases). The germline V gene has CDR1 SGHKS and CDR2 YYEKEE (reference sequence). The V end was cut by 0 bases, the J end by 2 bases, with 9 bases between. CDR3 size: 14 residues. For the CDR3, the DNA is TGTGCCAGCAGCTTGGACGGGAGCCCCTACGAGCAGTACTTC. It translates to CASSLDGSPYEQYF.

This clone was found once. The chain has TRBV5-4 and TRBJ1-1; 11 nucleotides match TRBD1. The germline V gene encodes CDR1 SGHNT and CDR2 YYREEE (reference sequence). The V gene end was trimmed by 10 bases and the J gene end by 1 base; junction bases not matched to a gene: 6. CDR3 length: 14 residues. The CDR3 spells CASRTGGGNTEAFF. In nucleotides, the CDR3 is TGTGCCTCTAGGACAGGGGGCGGGAACACTGAAGCTTTCTTT.

To note about this clone: An end of the junction does not agree with germline; a read error may underlie this. Different DNA sequences within this sample yield the same CDR3. The CDR3 loop reads CASSQDGGGNSPLHF. CDR3 DNA: TGCGCCAGCAGCCAGGATGGCGGCGGGAATTCCCCCCTCCACTTT. This chain links TRBV4-1 with TRBJ1-6; D not certain. This CDR3 is built from 15 residues. Germline V gene sequence: CDR1 MGHRA, CDR2 YSYEKL.

The count of this clone is one. CDR3 loop: CASSLPGLAGGPGGELFF. The CDR3 nucleotides read TGTGCCAGCAGCTTACCTGGACTAGCGGGAGGGCCCGGCGGGGAGCTGTTTTTT. V gene TRBV11-2 combines with J gene TRBJ2-2; 15 bases match TRBD2. CDR3 length: 18 amino acids. The V segment lost 2 bases and the J segment 7 bases; nucleotides outside the gene matches: 8. The germline gives CDR1 SGHAT, CDR2 FQNNGV.

The rearrangement uses TRBV5-4 and TRBJ1-1, with D uncertain. With 4 bases removed from V and 3 bases from J, the gap between germline ends came to 7 bases. CDR3 length: 12 amino acids. CDR1 is SGHNT and CDR2 is YYREEE in the germline V gene (reference sequence). CDR3 sequence (DNA): TGTGCCAGCAGCCCAATCCACACTGAAGCTTTCTTT. This translates into CASSPIHTEAFF.

The J gene is TRBJ1-3, the V gene TRBV11-3; D unresolved. CDR1 SGHNT and CDR2 YENEEA come from the germline V gene. The CDR3 consists of 19 residues. The V end lost 4 bases, the J end lost 0 bases, and 22 bases lay between the germline ends. CDR3 region: CASSSPDSAAHHSGNTIYF. The CDR3 region has the DNA TGTGCCAGCAGCTCCCCCGACTCGGCCGCCCACCACTCTGGAAACACCATATATTTT.

The chain carries TRBV7-9 and TRBJ2-1, with 9 bases matching TRBD1. Germline values: CDR1 SEHNR, CDR2 FQNEAQ (reference sequence). This CDR3 contains 14 residues. J lost 7 bases, V lost 5 bases, and 6 bases had no gene match. In DNA, the CDR3 is TGTGCCAGCAGCCCTAGGACAGGGGAGAATGAGCAGTTCTTC. This translates into CASSPRTGENEQFF.

This clone was recorded only once. J is TRBJ2-1 and V is TRBV11-3; D may be TRBD2 (6 bases). V was clipped by 6 bases and J by 10 bases, with 16 bases between them. The CDR3 has 13 residues. Germline V gene data show CDR1 as SGHNT and CDR2 as YENEEA. For the CDR3, the DNA is TGTGCCAGCAGTTTCCGGGACTCCAAAGAGCAGTTCTTC. It is translated as CASSFRDSKEQFF.

The chain is built from TRBV11-2 and TRBJ2-1; D is perhaps TRBD2 (6 bases). CDR1 and CDR2 from the germline V gene are SGHAT and FQNNGV. The ends were cut back, 7 bases at V and 9 bases at J, with 28 bases in the middle. The CDR3 consists of 17 residues. The CDR3 region has the DNA TGTGCCAGCAATGACGTGGCTTGGGCGGGACTGACATCTGAGCAGTTCTTC. Protein product: CASNDVAWAGLTSEQFF. Full variable domain (outside the CDR3, taken from reference TRBV11-2 and TRBJ2-1): EAGVAQSPRYKIIEKRQSVAFWCNPISGHATLYWYQQILGQGPKLLIQFQNNGVVDDSQLPKDRFSAERLKGVDSTLKIQPAKLEDSAVYLCASNDVAWAGLTSEQFFGPGTRLTVL.

V gene TRBV7-8 combines with J gene TRBJ2-7; possibly TRBD2 for D (5 bases). Per the germline V gene, CDR1 is SGHVS and CDR2 is FQNEAQ. The CDR3 has 17 residues. V lost 1 base to trimming and J lost 3 bases, with 19 bases between them. CDR3 residues: CASSLDPGVVYGYEQYV. DNA of the CDR3: TGTGCCAGCAGCTTAGACCCCGGGGTGGTGTATGGCTACGAGCAGTACGTC.

The chain recombines TRBV23-1 with TRBJ1-5; 9 bases match TRBD1. TRBV23-1 is filed as an ORF, its function uncertain. The CDR3 is made up of 19 amino acids. V was clipped by 0 bases and J by 0 bases; unmatched bases: 9. Here the CDR3 DNA reads TGCGCCAGCAGTCAATCGAGGGACAGGGACCTTAATAGCAATCAGCCCCAGCATTTT. As protein: CASSQSRDRDLNSNQPQHF.

This chain connects TRBV6-1 to TRBJ2-1; D is unresolved. Germline lookup yields CDR1 MNHNS and CDR2 SASEGT. The CDR3 is made up of 15 amino acids. Between the trimmed V and J ends, which lost 4 bases and 4 bases, there was a span of 14 bases. The CDR3 DNA follows: TGTGCCAGCAGTGTACATCGCGGATCATACAATGAGCAGTTCTTC. Protein sequence: CASSVHRGSYNEQFF.

The V gene is TRBV4-1, the J gene TRBJ2-3; 10 bases align to TRBD2. Germline CDR1 and CDR2: MGHRA and YSYEKL. Trimming at V came to 4 bases and at J to 4 bases, leaving 2 bases not matched to a gene. The CDR3 sequence is 14 residues long. The chain's CDR3 is CASSPSGRPDTQYF. The CDR3 bases are TGCGCCAGCAGCCCTAGCGGGAGACCAGATACGCAGTATTTT.

V is TRBV14 and J is TRBJ1-3; TRBD1 agrees at 9 bases. The J segment lost 4 bases and the V segment lost 5 bases, leaving 9 bases of the junction unmatched. CDR3 length: 16 amino acids. In germline, CDR1 is SGHDN, CDR2 FVKESK. The DNA for the CDR3 is TGTGCCAGCAGCAGAGGACAGGGGAAAATAGGAAACACCATATATTTT. Translation: CASSRGQGKIGNTIYF.

The chain uses TRBV27 and TRBJ2-7, with 9 nucleotides matching TRBD2. Trimming took 4 bases from V and 2 from J; bases not matched to a gene: 12. Per the germline V gene, CDR1 is MNHEY and CDR2 is SMNVEV (reference sequence). The CDR3 runs to 17 residues. This CDR3 reads CASSSPGLAQTTYEQYF. In nucleotides, the CDR3 is TGTGCCAGCAGTTCACCGGGACTAGCACAAACAACCTACGAGCAGTACTTC.

In its sample, this clone was seen once. This chain connects TRBV27 to TRBJ1-5, with 11 nucleotides matching TRBD1. The CDR3 length is 16 residues. V lost 1 base, J lost 9 bases, and 8 bases stayed unmatched. Germline V lookup: CDR1 MNHEY, CDR2 SMNVEV (reference sequence). CDR3 DNA sequence: TGTGCCAGCAGTTTATTGACCGGGACAGGGGGAGGGCCCCAGCATTTT. It encodes CASSLLTGTGGGPQHF.

The J gene is TRBJ1-1, the V gene TRBV9; D ambiguous. The ends were cut back, 4 bases at V and 1 base at J, with 14 bases in the middle. This CDR3 is 15 amino acids long. CDR1 is SGDLS and CDR2 is YYNGEE in the germline V gene. The CDR3 protein is CASSQSGGPNTEAFF. For the CDR3, the DNA is TGTGCCAGCAGCCAATCAGGAGGACCGAACACTGAAGCTTTCTTT.

As regards this clone: The junction shows a germline mismatch at one end, possibly a read error. The CDR3 DNA reads TGCGTAACGGGGGGGGAAAACTACAATGAGCAGTTCTTC. It encodes CVTGGENYNEQFF. The V and J genes are TRBV7-9 and TRBJ2-1, with 8 nucleotides matching TRBD2. This CDR3 contains 13 residues. In germline, CDR1 is SEHNR, CDR2 FQNEAQ (reference sequence).

The chain links TRBV5-1 to TRBJ1-6; possible D gene TRBD1, 5 bases. Trimming removed 2 bases at V and 8 bases at J, with 14 bases between. The germline V gene encodes CDR1 SGHRS and CDR2 YFSETQ. This CDR3 region has 15 residues. The CDR3 DNA is TGCGCCAGCAGCTTTACAGGCGCCCTTGATTCACCCCTCCACTTT. Translation: CASSFTGALDSPLHF.

The chain is built from TRBV28 and TRBJ2-1, with 9 nucleotides matching TRBD1. V gave up 3 bases and J gave up 1 base; unmatched junction bases: 13. CDR3 length equals 19 residues. Germline-derived CDR1 and CDR2 are MDHEN and SYDVKM. The CDR3 DNA reads TGTGCCAGCAGTTTCCCCACCCTCGGCGGGACAGGGTCCTACAATGAGCAGTTCTTC. Amino acids: CASSFPTLGGTGSYNEQFF.

The rearrangement joins TRBV9 to TRBJ2-5; TRBD2 is a possible D gene (5 bases). This CDR3 contains 18 residues. Per germline, CDR1 SGDLS and CDR2 YYNGEE. V was pared by 0 bases and J by 5 bases, with 23 bases between. The CDR3 protein is CASSVAPQGGSGKETQYF. CDR3 nucleotide sequence: TGTGCCAGCAGCGTAGCCCCTCAAGGTGGGAGCGGTAAGGAGACCCAGTACTTC.

V usage is TRBV7-8 and J usage is TRBJ1-3, with 10 bases lining up with TRBD1. This CDR3 is 14 amino acids long. Looked up from germline, CDR1 is SGHVS and CDR2 is FQNEAQ. Trimming took 8 bases from V and 7 from J; bases not matched to a gene: 8. The CDR3 loop is CASRRDRGGNTIYF. The CDR3 DNA follows: TGTGCCAGCCGAAGGGACAGGGGAGGGAACACCATATATTTT. Full variable domain (rest looked up from reference TRBV7-8 and TRBJ1-3): GAGVSQSPRYKVAKRGQDVALRCDPISGHVSLFWYQQALGQGPEFLTYFQNEAQLDKSGLPSDRFFAERPEGSVSTLKIQRTQQEDSAVYLCASRRDRGGNTIYFGEGSWLTVV.

The V and J genes are TRBV29-1 and TRBJ2-7; 10 bases agree with TRBD2. The trim removed 2 bases at V and 1 base at J, leaving 5 bases unmatched. Germline-derived CDR1 and CDR2 are SQVTM and ANQGSEA. This CDR3 comprises 15 residues. CDR3 nucleotide sequence: TGCAGCGTTGAAAGGCTAGCGGGAGAGTCCTACGAGCAGTACTTC. It yields the protein CSVERLAGESYEQYF.